This T cell receptor (beta chain) comes out of a study of T cell responses to AZD1222 COVID-19 vaccine. Deletions cut 6 bases from V and 4 bases from J, with 12 bases between. The CDR3 runs 13 residues. Germline loops: CDR1 MNHEY, CDR2 SVGEGT. This table comes from immunoSEQ multiplex PCR, and its TCRdb copy is limited to in-frame clones, with some not included. This table has 95,000 to 110,000 clones, less than 95% appearing once. Notes on the study in general: Spike-spanning, vaccine-associated CD4 TCRs were dominant at 160-218 and 743-854. Researchers took repertoire samples only after the peak T cell response had come.

Turning to this clone: Its antigen is undetermined.

Here the sequenced sample was peripheral blood, taken on day 0 of AZD1222 vaccination. V and J are TRBV6-2 or TRBV6-3 and TRBJ1-2, with D possibly matching TRBD1 (5 bases). This sequence was found in an adult in good health. CDR3 amino acids: CASSRRVAYGYTF. CDR3 nucleotide sequence: TGTGCCAGCAGCCGCAGGGTCGCCTATGGCTACACCTTC.